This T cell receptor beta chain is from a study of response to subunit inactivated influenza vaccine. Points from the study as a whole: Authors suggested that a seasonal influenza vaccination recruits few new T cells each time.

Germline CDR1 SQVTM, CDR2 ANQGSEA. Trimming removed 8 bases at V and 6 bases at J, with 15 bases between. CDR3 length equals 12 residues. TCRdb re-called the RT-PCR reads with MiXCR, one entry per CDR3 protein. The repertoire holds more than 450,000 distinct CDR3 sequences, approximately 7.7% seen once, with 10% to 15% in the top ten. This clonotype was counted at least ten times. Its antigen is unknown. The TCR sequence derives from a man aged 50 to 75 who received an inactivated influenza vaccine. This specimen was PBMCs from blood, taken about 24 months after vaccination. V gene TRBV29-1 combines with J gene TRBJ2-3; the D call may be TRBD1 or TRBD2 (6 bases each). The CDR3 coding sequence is TGCAGCCTCCGGCCGGGGGCGGATACGCAGTATTTT. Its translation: CSLRPGADTQYF.